Following are 4 T cell receptor beta chains from one sample sequenced in a study of cytomegalovirus exposure and HLA in healthy donors. Sequencing was performed with immunoSEQ multiplex PCR; in TCRdb, only in-frame clones are kept and a portion is missing. This sample has some 140,000 clones, with 86% found just once. The specimen sequenced was PBMCs. These receptors all come from a human donor in good health.

This chain joins TRBV30 and TRBJ2-2, with D perhaps matching TRBD2 (6 bases). Trimming took off 5 bases at V and 0 bases at J, with 13 bases between the two ends. The V gene's germline CDR1 is GTSNPN and CDR2 SVGIG (reference sequence). The CDR3 is 15 residues long. In DNA form, the CDR3 reads TGTGCCTGGGATAGCGGAATTACGAACACCGGGGAGCTGTTTTTT. This sequence encodes CAWDSGITNTGELFF.

The chain employs TRBV6-4 and TRBJ2-7, with TRBD2 matching over 7 bases. Germline CDR1 MRHNA, CDR2 SNTAGT. The CDR3 consists of 15 residues. V gave up 6 bases and J gave up 1 base; unmatched junction bases: 9. The CDR3 DNA is TGTGCCAGCAGCCACAAAGCGGGACCATCCTACGAGCAGTACTTC. It codes for CASSHKAGPSYEQYF.

In its sample, this clone was seen a few times. The chain uses TRBV6-5 and TRBJ2-7, with D uncertain. The length of the CDR3 is 14 residues. Germline CDR1 reads MNHEY; CDR2 reads SVGAGI. Trimming stripped 6 bases from V and 0 bases from J, with 12 bases between. The chain's CDR3 is CASSSSASSYEQYF. CDR3 sequence (DNA): TGTGCCAGCAGCTCCTCTGCGAGCTCCTACGAGCAGTACTTC.

The V and J genes are TRBV4-1 and TRBJ2-6; the match to TRBD1 covers 10 bases. The CDR3 totals 19 residues. Germline V gene lookup returns CDR1 MGHRA and CDR2 YSYEKL. The trim removed 2 bases at V and 0 bases at J, leaving 7 bases unmatched. Written as DNA, the CDR3 is TGCGCCAGCAGCCAACCGAAGGGACAGGGGTCCTCTGGGGCCAACGTCCTGACTTTC. This codes for CASSQPKGQGSSGANVLTF.